This TCR beta chain was documented in a study of CXCR4 blockade with PD-1 therapy in pancreatic cancer (dated by TCRdb to the late 2010s). Turning to the overall study: The study analyzed resected pancreatic ductal adenocarcinoma using both multiplex immunohistochemistry and TCRbeta immunosequencing, alongside ex vivo slice culture that tested PD-1 and CXCR4 blockade. To assess intratumoral heterogeneity, two geographically distinct regions from each of roughly six tumors were TCR-sequenced. General study outcomes and caveats: A strong correlation was found between the frequency of an amino acid clone and the number of distinct nucleotide rearrangements encoding that clone, which suggests convergent selection driven by common tumor antigens. Because only TCRbeta chains were sequenced, true antigen-specificity overlap of convergent dominant clones was left unconfirmed pending paired alpha-beta single-cell sequencing. Clonal expansion was observed in tumors, with a mean productive clonality of 0.14 compared with around 0.051 in healthy blood, but no correlation between clonality and survival was found.

As for this clone: The antigen it recognizes is unknown. Per-base qualities were not stored, and no clone one base away is much larger.

The archived tumor blocks were obtained from patients to whom no neoadjuvant therapy had been administered before resection. In the preserved-tissue arm, the study used 30 or so surgical resection samples taken from 25 or so pancreatic ductal adenocarcinoma patients who had not previously been treated. For the resection arm, ten 5-micron curls of FFPE tumor adjacent to the multiplex immunohistochemistry slide were used for DNA extraction. Using the immunoSEQ Assay at Adaptive Biotechnologies, the researchers immunosequenced TCRbeta CDR3 regions from the extracted DNA. Regarding the original processing steps: To measure the absolute abundance of each unique TCRbeta CDR3, the sequences were collapsed and filtered. Clonality, calculated using only productive in-frame rearrangements, was defined as 1 minus Pielou's evenness. For regional overlap, the top 100 nucleotide rearrangements were followed across paired samples, and the Morisita index was used to compare paired samples against unrelated samples. The immunoSEQ Rearrangement Details tool was used to assess whether nucleotide rearrangements converged onto identical amino acid sequences. Sourced from immuneACCESS, this table was stored by TCRdb with only in-frame sequences that have V and J called. A share of the clones is absent; for the studies checked, an unresolved V gene accounts for under half, and the remainder has no known explanation. V and J calls and clone size come straight from that table; D and trimming were deduced from the DNA. Present in this sample are around 15,000 clones, approximately 72% of which were seen just once. The top ten hold 5% to 6.5% of the sample.

V was cut back by 9 bases and J by 2 bases, leaving a gap of 11 bases between them. Counted from cysteine to phenylalanine, this CDR3 has 12 amino acids. The CDR3 DNA has 36 bases and is translated from base 1. The germline V gene sets CDR1 to MNHGY and CDR2 to SAAAGT. This sequence uses TRBV6-8 and TRBJ2-7, with TRBD2 perhaps the D gene, on 6 matching bases. The source of this sequence is a human donor with pancreatic ductal adenocarcinoma. The sample comprised tumor tissue. The CDR3: CASGAGPYEQYF. The nucleotide sequence reads TGTGCCAGTGGCGCGGGACCCTACGAGCAGTACTTC.